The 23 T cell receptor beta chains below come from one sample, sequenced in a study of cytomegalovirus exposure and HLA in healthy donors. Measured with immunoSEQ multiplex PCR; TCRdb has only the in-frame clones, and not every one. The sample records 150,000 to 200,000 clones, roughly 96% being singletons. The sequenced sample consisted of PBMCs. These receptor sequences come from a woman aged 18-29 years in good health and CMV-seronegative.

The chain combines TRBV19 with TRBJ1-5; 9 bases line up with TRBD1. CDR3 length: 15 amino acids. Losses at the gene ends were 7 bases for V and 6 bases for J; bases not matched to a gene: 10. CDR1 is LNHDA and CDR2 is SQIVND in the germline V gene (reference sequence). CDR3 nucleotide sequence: TGTGCCAGTAACTCAAGGACAGGGGAACGTCAGCCCCAGCATTTT. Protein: CASNSRTGERQPQHF.

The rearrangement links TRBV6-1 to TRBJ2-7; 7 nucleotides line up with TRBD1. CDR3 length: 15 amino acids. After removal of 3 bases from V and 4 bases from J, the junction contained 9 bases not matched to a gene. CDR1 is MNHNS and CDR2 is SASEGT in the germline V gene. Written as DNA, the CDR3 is TGTGCCAGCAGTGAGTATGGGACAGAACTTTACGAGCAGTACTTC. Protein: CASSEYGTELYEQYF.

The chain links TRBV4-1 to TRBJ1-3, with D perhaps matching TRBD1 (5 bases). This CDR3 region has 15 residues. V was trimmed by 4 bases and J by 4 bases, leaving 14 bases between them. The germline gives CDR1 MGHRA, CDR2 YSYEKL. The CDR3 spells CASSLPGGAGNTIYF. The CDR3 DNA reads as TGCGCCAGCAGCCTCCCCGGGGGAGCAGGAAACACCATATATTTT.

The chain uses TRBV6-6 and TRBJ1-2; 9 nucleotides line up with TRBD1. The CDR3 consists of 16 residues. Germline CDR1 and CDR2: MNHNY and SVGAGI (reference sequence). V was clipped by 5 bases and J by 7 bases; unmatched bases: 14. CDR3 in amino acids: CASSPPGQGGGGGYTF. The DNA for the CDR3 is TGTGCCAGCAGTCCCCCGGGACAGGGAGGGGGGGGTGGCTACACCTTC.

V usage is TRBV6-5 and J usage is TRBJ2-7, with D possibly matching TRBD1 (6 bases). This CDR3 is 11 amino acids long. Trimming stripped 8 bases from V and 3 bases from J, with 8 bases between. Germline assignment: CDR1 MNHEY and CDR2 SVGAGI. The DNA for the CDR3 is TGTGCCAGCCAGACAGGCTACGAGCAGTACTTC. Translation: CASQTGYEQYF.

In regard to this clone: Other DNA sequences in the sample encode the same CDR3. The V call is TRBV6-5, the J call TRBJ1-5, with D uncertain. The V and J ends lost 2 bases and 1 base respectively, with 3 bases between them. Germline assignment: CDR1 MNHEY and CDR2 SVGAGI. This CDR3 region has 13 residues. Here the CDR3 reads CASSYSSNQPQHF. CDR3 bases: TGTGCCAGCAGTTACAGCAGCAATCAGCCCCAGCATTTT.

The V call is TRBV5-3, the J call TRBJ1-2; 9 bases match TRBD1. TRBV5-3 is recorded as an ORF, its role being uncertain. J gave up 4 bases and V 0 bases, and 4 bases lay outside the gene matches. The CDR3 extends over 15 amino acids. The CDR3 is CARSLEGDRAYGYTF. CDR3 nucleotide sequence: TGTGCCAGAAGCTTGGAGGGGGACAGGGCCTATGGCTACACCTTC.

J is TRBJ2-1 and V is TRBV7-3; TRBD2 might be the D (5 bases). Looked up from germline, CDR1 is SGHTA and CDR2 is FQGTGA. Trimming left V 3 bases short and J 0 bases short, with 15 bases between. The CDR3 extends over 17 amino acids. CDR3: CASSFLPTSNSYNEQFF. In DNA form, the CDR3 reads TGTGCCAGCAGCTTCTTACCCACTAGTAACTCCTACAATGAGCAGTTCTTC.

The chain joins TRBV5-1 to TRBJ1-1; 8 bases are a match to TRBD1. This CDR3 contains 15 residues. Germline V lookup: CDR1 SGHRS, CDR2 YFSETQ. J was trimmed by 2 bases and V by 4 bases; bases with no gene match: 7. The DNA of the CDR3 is TGCGCCAGCAGCCGGTCGACAGGGGCAAACACTGAAGCTTTCTTT. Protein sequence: CASSRSTGANTEAFF. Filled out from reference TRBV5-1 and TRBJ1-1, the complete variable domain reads KAGVTQTPRYLIKTRGQQVTLSCSPISGHRSVSWYQQTPGQGLQFLFEYFSETQRNKGNFPGRFSGRQFSNSRSEMNVSTLELGDSALYLCASSRSTGANTEAFFGQGTRLTVV.

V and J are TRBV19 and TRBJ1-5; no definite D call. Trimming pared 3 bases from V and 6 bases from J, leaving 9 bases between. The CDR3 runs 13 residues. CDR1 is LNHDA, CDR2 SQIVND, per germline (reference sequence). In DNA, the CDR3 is TGTGCCAGTAGTATCCCTCCGCGTCAGCCCCAGCATTTT. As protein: CASSIPPRQPQHF.

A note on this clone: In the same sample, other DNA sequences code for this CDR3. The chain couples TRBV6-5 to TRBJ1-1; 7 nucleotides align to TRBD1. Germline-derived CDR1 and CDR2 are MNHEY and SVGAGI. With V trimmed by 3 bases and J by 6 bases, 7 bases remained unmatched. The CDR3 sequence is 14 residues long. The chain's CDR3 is CASSYGQGGAEAFF. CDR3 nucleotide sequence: TGTGCCAGCAGTTATGGTCAGGGGGGCGCTGAAGCTTTCTTT.

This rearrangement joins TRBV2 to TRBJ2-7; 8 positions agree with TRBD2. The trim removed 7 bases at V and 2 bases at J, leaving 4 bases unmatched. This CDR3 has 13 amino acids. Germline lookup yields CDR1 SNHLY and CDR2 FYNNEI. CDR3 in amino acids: CASKRGLPYEQYF. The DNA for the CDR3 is TGTGCCAGCAAGCGGGGGCTTCCCTACGAGCAGTACTTC. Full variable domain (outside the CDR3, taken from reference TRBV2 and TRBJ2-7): EPEVTQTPSHQVTQMGQEVILRCVPISNHLYFYWYRQILGQKVEFLVSFYNNEISEKSEIFDDQFSVERPDGSNFTLKIRSTKLEDSAMYFCASKRGLPYEQYFGPGTRLTVT.

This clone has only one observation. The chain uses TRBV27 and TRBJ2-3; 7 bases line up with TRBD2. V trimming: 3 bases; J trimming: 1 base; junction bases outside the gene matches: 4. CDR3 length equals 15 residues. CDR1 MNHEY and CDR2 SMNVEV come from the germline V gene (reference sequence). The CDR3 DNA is TGTGCCAGCAGTTTGTCTACTAGCGGCACAGATACGCAGTATTTT. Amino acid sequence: CASSLSTSGTDTQYF.

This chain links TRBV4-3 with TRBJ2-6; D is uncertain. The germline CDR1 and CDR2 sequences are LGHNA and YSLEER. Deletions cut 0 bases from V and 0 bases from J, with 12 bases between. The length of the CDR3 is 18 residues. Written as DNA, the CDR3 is TGCGCCAGCAGCCAAGAAGTGTCGGGTAGCTCTGGGGCCAACGTCCTGACTTTC. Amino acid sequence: CASSQEVSGSSGANVLTF.

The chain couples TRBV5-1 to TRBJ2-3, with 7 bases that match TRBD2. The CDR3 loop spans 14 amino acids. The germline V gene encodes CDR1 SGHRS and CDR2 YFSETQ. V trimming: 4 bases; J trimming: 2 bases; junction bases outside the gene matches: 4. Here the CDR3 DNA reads TGCGCCAGCAGCCGGGACTACTTCACAGATACGCAGTATTTT. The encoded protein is CASSRDYFTDTQYF.

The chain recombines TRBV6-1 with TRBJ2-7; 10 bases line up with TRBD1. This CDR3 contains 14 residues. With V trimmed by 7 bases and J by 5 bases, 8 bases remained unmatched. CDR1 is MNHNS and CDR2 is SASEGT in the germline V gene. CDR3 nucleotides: TGTGCCAGCATCATTGGGGGACAGGGGAACGAGCAGTACTTC. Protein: CASIIGGQGNEQYF.

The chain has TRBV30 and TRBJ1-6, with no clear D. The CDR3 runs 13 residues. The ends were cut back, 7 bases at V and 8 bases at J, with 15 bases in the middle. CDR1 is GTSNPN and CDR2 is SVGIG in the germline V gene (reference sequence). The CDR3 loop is CAFLLAKYSPLHF. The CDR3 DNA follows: TGTGCCTTCCTGCTAGCCAAGTATTCACCCCTCCACTTT.

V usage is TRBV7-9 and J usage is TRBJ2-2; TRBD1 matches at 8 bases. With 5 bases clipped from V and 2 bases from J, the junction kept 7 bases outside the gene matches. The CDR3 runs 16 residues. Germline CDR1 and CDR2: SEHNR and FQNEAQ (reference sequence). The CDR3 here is CASSESGTGNTGELFF. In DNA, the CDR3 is TGTGCCAGCAGCGAATCCGGGACAGGAAACACCGGGGAGCTGTTTTTT.

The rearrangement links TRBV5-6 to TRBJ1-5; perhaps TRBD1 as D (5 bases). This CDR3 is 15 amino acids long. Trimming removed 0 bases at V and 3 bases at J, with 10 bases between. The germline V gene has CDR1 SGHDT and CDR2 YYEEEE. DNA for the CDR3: TGTGCCAGCAGCTTGGGTGCAGGGAACAATCAGCCCCAGCATTTT. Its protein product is CASSLGAGNNQPQHF. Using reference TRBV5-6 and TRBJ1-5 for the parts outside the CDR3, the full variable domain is DAGVTQSPTHLIKTRGQQVTLRCSPKSGHDTVSWYQQALGQGPQFIFQYYEEEERQRGNFPDRFSGHQFPNYSSELNVNALLLGDSALYLCASSLGAGNNQPQHFGDGTRLSIL.

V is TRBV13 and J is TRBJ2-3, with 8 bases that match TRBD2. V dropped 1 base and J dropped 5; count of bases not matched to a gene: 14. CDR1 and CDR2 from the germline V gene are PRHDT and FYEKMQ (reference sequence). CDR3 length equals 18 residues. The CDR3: CASSLAGGPGFTIDTQYF. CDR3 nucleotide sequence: TGTGCCAGCAGCTTAGCGGGGGGGCCGGGTTTTACGATAGATACGCAGTATTTT.

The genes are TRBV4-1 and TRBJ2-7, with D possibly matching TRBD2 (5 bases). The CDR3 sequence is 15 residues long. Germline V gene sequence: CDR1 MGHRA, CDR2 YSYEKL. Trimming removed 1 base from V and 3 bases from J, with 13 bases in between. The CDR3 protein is CASSQVPGSSYEQYF. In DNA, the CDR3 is TGCGCCAGCAGCCAAGTCCCGGGATCCAGCTACGAGCAGTACTTC.

CDR3: CASGAPARSGYEQYF. CDR3 nucleotides: TGTGCCTCCGGAGCCCCCGCACGATCCGGCTACGAGCAGTACTTC. The chain uses TRBV30 and TRBJ2-7; D gene ambiguous. The V gene lost 7 bases and the J gene lost 3 bases, with 22 bases spanning the gap. The germline V gene encodes CDR1 GTSNPN and CDR2 SVGIG (reference sequence). The length of the CDR3 is 15 residues.

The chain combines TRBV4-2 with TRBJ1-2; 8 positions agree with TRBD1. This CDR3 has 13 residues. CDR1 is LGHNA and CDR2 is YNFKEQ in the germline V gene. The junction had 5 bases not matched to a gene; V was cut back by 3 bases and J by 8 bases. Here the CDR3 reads CASSQTGVVGYTF. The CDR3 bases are TGTGCCAGCAGCCAGACAGGGGTGGTGGGCTACACCTTC.